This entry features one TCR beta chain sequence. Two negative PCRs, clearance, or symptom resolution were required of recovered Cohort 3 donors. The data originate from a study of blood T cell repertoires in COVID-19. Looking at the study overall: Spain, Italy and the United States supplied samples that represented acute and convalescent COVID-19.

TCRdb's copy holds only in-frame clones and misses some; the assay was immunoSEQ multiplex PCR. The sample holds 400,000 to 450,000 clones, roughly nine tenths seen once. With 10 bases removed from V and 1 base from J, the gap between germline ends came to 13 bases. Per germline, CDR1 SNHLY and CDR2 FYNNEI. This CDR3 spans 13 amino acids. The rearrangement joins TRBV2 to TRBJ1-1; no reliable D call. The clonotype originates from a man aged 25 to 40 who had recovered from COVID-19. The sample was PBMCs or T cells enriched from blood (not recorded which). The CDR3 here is CAKTAQSNTEAFF. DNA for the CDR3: TGTGCCAAGACGGCACAGTCGAACACTGAAGCTTTCTTT.